The entry below gives a single TCR beta chain sequence along with its context. Authors' analysis steps: The authors estimated nucleated cell counts from reference gene primer amplification. Clones were read by immunoSEQ multiplex PCR, and TCRdb kept only the in-frame ones, dropping some. That table is the source of V, J and clone size, and D and trimming were worked out from the DNA. Of 95,000 to 110,000 clones in the sample, roughly 84% were seen once. The data belong to a study of blood T cell repertoires in COVID-19. Study context: Some COVID-19 samples were acute and others convalescent; all came from the United States, Italy and Spain. The analysed material was cDNA or gDNA that came from T cells, B-cell-depleted T cells, or PBMCs.

Germline V gene sequence: CDR1 MNHNY, CDR2 SVGAGI (reference sequence). V shed 5 bases and J 0 bases; nucleotides not matched to a gene: 3. CDR3 length: 14 residues. The chain combines TRBV6-6 with TRBJ2-7; TRBD1 matches 8 bases. The TCR sequence derives from a man aged 60 to 69 with acute or convalescent COVID-19. Sequenced sample: peripheral blood. The CDR3 region is CASSAGGASYEQYV. Here the CDR3 DNA reads TGTGCCAGCAGTGCAGGGGGCGCCTCCTACGAGCAGTACGTC.